This TCR beta chain came from a study of OX40 agonist ivuxolimab in advanced cancers. TCRdb keeps only in-frame clones here, not all; method: immunoSEQ multiplex PCR. The table includes about 8,700 clones, about nine tenths detected once. This clone was recorded only once. CDR3 length equals 17 residues. Trimming at V came to 6 bases and at J to 1 base, leaving 11 bases not matched to a gene. The germline V gene has CDR1 SGDLS and CDR2 YYNGEE. This clonotype originated in an adult with an advanced solid tumor such as melanoma, head and neck, liver or kidney cancer. The rearrangement links TRBV9 to TRBJ2-3; 10 nucleotides line up with TRBD2. The sequenced sample was CD4+ or CD8+ T cells sorted from blood, obtained in a trial of the OX40 agonist ivuxolimab. CDR3 sequence (DNA): TGTGCCAGCAACCAACGGGGAGCGGGGGGGGGCACAGATACGCAGTATTTT. Encoded protein: CASNQRGAGGGTDTQYF.